What follows are 18 T cell receptor beta chains derived from one specimen sequenced in a study of cytomegalovirus exposure and HLA in healthy donors (dated 2017 in TCRdb). The library was generated by the immunoSEQ multiplex PCR assay. A mixture of 60 forward primers for TCR Vbeta segments and 13 reverse primers for TCR Jbeta segments was used in the multiplex PCR. TCRdb obtained this table from immuneACCESS and retained in-frame rearrangements with V and J assigned. These tables miss some clones; where compared with another copy, unresolved V genes account for less than half of the shortfall, and the remainder is unexplained. Here the sample has about 92,000 clones; approximately 81% occur a single time. Approximately 1.1% of the sample comes from the top ten. Specimen: PBMCs. Source of these receptors: a girl aged 2 to 9 in good health and CMV-seropositive.

This clone was seen only a few times. This chain uses TRBV6-5 with TRBJ1-3; D gene unclear. The CDR3 is 15 residues long. Germline lookup yields CDR1 MNHEY and CDR2 SVGAGI. With 6 bases removed from V and 0 bases from J, the gap between germline ends came to 12 bases. This chain's CDR3 is CASSPRESSGNTIYF. In DNA, the CDR3 is TGTGCCAGCAGCCCTCGAGAGAGCTCTGGAAACACCATATATTTT.

Only a few counts were recorded for this clone. The V gene is TRBV5-1, the J gene TRBJ1-4, with TRBD1 as a possible D gene (6 bases). Deletions cut 0 bases from V and 3 bases from J, with 9 bases between. CDR1 is SGHRS, CDR2 YFSETQ, per germline. This CDR3 comprises 15 residues. This CDR3 is CASSLEAGANEKLFF. The CDR3 coding sequence is TGCGCCAGCAGCTTGGAGGCAGGGGCTAATGAAAAACTGTTTTTT.

The chain has TRBV5-1 and TRBJ1-2; 10 bases align to TRBD1. CDR3 size: 14 residues. Germline CDR1 and CDR2: SGHRS and YFSETQ. V shed 4 bases, J shed 5 bases, and the junction held 5 bases outside the gene matches. The CDR3 DNA is TGCGCCAGCAGCAGCGGACAGGGGGAATATGGCTACACCTTC. Residues: CASSSGQGEYGYTF.

V usage is TRBV28 and J usage is TRBJ2-5; maybe TRBD2 (6 bases). The CDR3 contains 13 residues. The germline V and J ends were trimmed by 6 bases and 4 bases, with 12 bases remaining between them. Germline assignment: CDR1 MDHEN and CDR2 SYDVKM. CDR3 in amino acids: CASRLSGGETQYF. The CDR3 DNA follows: TGTGCCAGCAGGTTGTCCGGGGGAGAGACCCAGTACTTC.

This clone showed up just once. The V gene is TRBV6-5, the J gene TRBJ2-5; D remains unclear. The CDR3 extends over 16 amino acids. Germline-derived CDR1 and CDR2 are MNHEY and SVGAGI. V was clipped by 2 bases and J by 1 base, with 14 bases between them. As DNA, the CDR3 is TGTGCCAGCAGTTACGTCCTCGGCGGCACCCAAGAGACCCAGTACTTC. This encodes CASSYVLGGTQETQYF.

The rearrangement links TRBV7-2 to TRBJ2-7, with 9 bases fitting TRBD2. From germline, CDR1 is SGHTA and CDR2 FQGNSA. J was trimmed by 4 bases and V by 9 bases; bases with no gene match: 1. This CDR3 is built from 11 residues. The CDR3 DNA sequence: TGTGCCAGTAGCGGGAGTTACGAGCAGTACTTC. The encoded protein is CASSGSYEQYF.

The V and J genes are TRBV6-5 and TRBJ1-5; perhaps TRBD1 as D (5 bases). CDR1 MNHEY and CDR2 SVGAGI come from the germline V gene. The CDR3 consists of 16 residues. With 0 bases removed from V and 4 bases from J, the gap between germline ends came to 13 bases. The CDR3 nucleotides are TGTGCCAGCAGTTACTCGGCAGTTGCAGGGAATCAGCCCCAGCATTTT. It encodes CASSYSAVAGNQPQHF.

This chain links TRBV27 with TRBJ1-2; D is unresolved. This CDR3 is built from 13 residues. Germline-derived CDR1 and CDR2 are MNHEY and SMNVEV (reference sequence). With 4 bases removed from V and 6 bases from J, the gap between germline ends came to 12 bases. Here the CDR3 reads CASSSGFPNGYTF. The CDR3 DNA sequence: TGTGCCAGCAGTTCGGGATTTCCTAATGGCTACACCTTC.

The rearrangement uses TRBV28 and TRBJ1-1, with D hard to call. CDR1 is MDHEN and CDR2 is SYDVKM in the germline V gene. There are 12 residues in the CDR3. Trimming took off 5 bases at V and 5 bases at J, with 9 bases between the two ends. CDR3 in amino acids: CASSLAGTEAFF. CDR3 bases: TGTGCCAGCAGTCTTGCGGGGACTGAAGCTTTCTTT.

The rearrangement joins TRBV30 to TRBJ2-7; D is perhaps TRBD1 (6 bases). Per germline, CDR1 GTSNPN and CDR2 SVGIG (reference sequence). V dropped 0 bases and J dropped 4 bases, with 10 bases sitting between them. This CDR3 has 13 amino acids. The CDR3 region has the DNA TGTGCCTGGAGTGTACCAGGGGTTTACGAGCAGTACTTC. Its protein is CAWSVPGVYEQYF.

The V gene is TRBV4-2, the J gene TRBJ1-2, with D unresolved. This CDR3 is built from 19 residues. V gave up 4 bases and J gave up 3 bases, with 27 bases separating them. Germline assignment: CDR1 LGHNA and CDR2 YNFKEQ. The CDR3: CASSPGLQIPVSQDYGYTF. In DNA, the CDR3 is TGTGCCAGCAGCCCAGGACTGCAAATTCCGGTCTCGCAAGACTATGGCTACACCTTC.

The sample holds many counts of this clone. The chain combines TRBV6-6 with TRBJ2-7, with 7 bases aligning to TRBD1. The CDR3 has 12 residues. J gave up 5 bases and V 6 bases, and 4 bases lay outside the gene matches. From germline, CDR1 is MNHNY and CDR2 SVGAGI (reference sequence). The DNA of the CDR3 is TGTGCCAGCAGCACGACAGGGAACGAGCAGTACTTC. Amino acid sequence: CASSTTGNEQYF.

The chain combines TRBV11-2 with TRBJ2-7; 16 bases line up with TRBD2. J lost 2 bases, V lost 5 bases, and 9 bases had no gene match. CDR1 and CDR2 from the germline V gene are SGHAT and FQNNGV. The length of the CDR3 is 18 residues. CDR3 amino acids: CASSPGLAGGPRPYEQYF. CDR3 in DNA: TGTGCCAGCAGCCCGGGACTAGCGGGAGGGCCCCGACCCTACGAGCAGTACTTC.

The chain links TRBV6-6 to TRBJ2-5, with D unclear. Germline assignment: CDR1 MNHNY and CDR2 SVGAGI (reference sequence). This CDR3 region has 12 residues. V was cut by 3 bases and J by 7 bases, with 9 bases left in between. CDR3 nucleotide sequence: TGTGCCAGCAGTTATATCGACTCGACCCAGTACTTC. Translated, it gives CASSYIDSTQYF.

The V and J genes are TRBV5-1 and TRBJ2-3, with 8 bases identical to TRBD2. Germline-derived CDR1 and CDR2 are SGHRS and YFSETQ. This CDR3 contains 15 residues. V was pared by 2 bases and J by 4 bases, with 6 bases of the junction left unmatched. CDR3 sequence reads: CASSLAGVGPDTQYF. The DNA for the CDR3 is TGCGCCAGCAGCTTAGCGGGAGTTGGCCCAGATACGCAGTATTTT.

This clone was counted once. The chain uses TRBV6-5 and TRBJ1-2, with D possibly being TRBD1 (5 bases). This CDR3 spans 14 amino acids. Trimming pared 10 bases from V and 1 base from J, leaving 16 bases between. Germline V gene sequence: CDR1 MNHEY, CDR2 SVGAGI. The CDR3 DNA is TGTGCCATAAGCGCAGGGCCCAATAACTATGGCTACACCTTC. Protein sequence: CAISAGPNNYGYTF.

V usage is TRBV5-1 and J usage is TRBJ2-7, with 8 bases aligning to TRBD1. With 4 bases clipped from V and 0 bases from J, the junction kept 6 bases outside the gene matches. The CDR3 is 15 residues long. CDR1 is SGHRS, CDR2 YFSETQ, per germline. The CDR3 is CASSATGVSSYEQYF. DNA for the CDR3: TGCGCCAGCAGCGCGACAGGGGTGAGCTCCTACGAGCAGTACTTC.

The V gene is TRBV29-1, the J gene TRBJ1-1; D is undetermined. The length of the CDR3 is 14 residues. V was clipped by 1 base and J by 2 bases, with 11 bases between them. CDR1 is SQVTM, CDR2 ANQGSEA, per germline. The CDR3 DNA reads TGCAGCGTTGAAGCAGGAGGGCCAAACACTGAAGCTTTCTTT. It translates to CSVEAGGPNTEAFF.